This TCR beta chain stems from a study of control samples from healthy donors and cancer patients. The germline gives CDR1 SGHRS, CDR2 YFSETQ. The CDR3 has 15 amino acids. Trimming cost V 4 bases and J 4 bases; bases outside gene matches: 8. Here immunoSEQ multiplex PCR was the method, and the copy in TCRdb shows in-frame clones only, minus some. The sample includes 55,000 to 85,000 clones, 87% of them seen just once. This chain uses TRBV5-1 with TRBJ2-1; 7 bases map to TRBD1. The clonotype was recovered from a woman aged 50 to 60 with head and neck cancer. Sequences were obtained from PBMCs. CDR3 loop: CASSPGQRRYNEQFF. CDR3 bases: TGCGCCAGCAGCCCGGGACAGAGAAGATACAATGAGCAGTTCTTC.